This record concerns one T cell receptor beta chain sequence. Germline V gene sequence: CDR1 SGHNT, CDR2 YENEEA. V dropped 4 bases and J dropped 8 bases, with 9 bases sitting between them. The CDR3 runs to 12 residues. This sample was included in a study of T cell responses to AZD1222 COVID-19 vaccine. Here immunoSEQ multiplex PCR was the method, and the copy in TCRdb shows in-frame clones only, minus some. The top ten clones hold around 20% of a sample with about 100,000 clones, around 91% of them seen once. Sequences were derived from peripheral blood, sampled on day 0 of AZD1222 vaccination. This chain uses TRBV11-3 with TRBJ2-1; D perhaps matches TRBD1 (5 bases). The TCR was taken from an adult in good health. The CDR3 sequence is CASSSGYHEQFF. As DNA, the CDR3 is TGTGCCAGCAGCTCAGGGTACCATGAGCAGTTCTTC.